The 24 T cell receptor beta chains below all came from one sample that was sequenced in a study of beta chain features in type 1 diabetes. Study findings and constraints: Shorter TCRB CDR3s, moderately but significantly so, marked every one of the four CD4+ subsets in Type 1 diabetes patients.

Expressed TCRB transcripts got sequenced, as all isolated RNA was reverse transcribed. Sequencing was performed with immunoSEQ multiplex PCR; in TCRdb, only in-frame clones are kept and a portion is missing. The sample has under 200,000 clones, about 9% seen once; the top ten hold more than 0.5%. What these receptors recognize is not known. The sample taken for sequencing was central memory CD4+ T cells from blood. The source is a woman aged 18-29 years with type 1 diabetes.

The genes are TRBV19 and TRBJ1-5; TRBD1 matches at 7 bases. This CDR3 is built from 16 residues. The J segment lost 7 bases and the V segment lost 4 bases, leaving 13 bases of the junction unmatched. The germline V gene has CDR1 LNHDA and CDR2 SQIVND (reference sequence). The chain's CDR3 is CASSKGDSLPPQPQHF. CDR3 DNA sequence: TGTGCCAGTAGTAAAGGGGACAGCCTCCCGCCCCAGCCCCAGCATTTT.

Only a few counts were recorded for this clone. DNA of the CDR3: TGTGCCAGCACCGAACAGGGGCTCTCCTACGAGCAGTACTTC. Translating it yields CASTEQGLSYEQYF. This chain connects TRBV7-8 to TRBJ2-7; 7 nucleotides line up with TRBD1. This CDR3 is 14 amino acids long. Germline V gene data show CDR1 as SGHVS and CDR2 as FQNEAQ. V trimming: 7 bases; J trimming: 0 bases; junction bases outside the gene matches: 6.

CDR3 DNA: TGTGCCAGCAGCTCAGGGATGGGTACTGAAGCTTTCTTT. It translates to CASSSGMGTEAFF. The V gene is TRBV7-2, the J gene TRBJ1-1; tentative D call: TRBD1 (5 bases). Per germline, CDR1 SGHTA and CDR2 FQGNSA. There are 13 residues in the CDR3. The V and J ends lost 4 bases and 5 bases respectively, with 11 bases between them.

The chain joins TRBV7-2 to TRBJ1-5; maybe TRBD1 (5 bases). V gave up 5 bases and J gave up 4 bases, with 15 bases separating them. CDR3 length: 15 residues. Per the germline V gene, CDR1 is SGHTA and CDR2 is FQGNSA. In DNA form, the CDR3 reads TGTGCCAGCAGCCGTTCGGGGGAATGGAATCAGCCCCAGCATTTT. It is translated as CASSRSGEWNQPQHF.

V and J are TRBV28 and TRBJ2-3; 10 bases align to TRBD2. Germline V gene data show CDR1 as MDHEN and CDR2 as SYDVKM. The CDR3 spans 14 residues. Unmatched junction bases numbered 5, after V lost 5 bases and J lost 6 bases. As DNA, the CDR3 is TGTGCCAGCAGTATAGCGGGAGGTAGGGATACGCAGTATTTT. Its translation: CASSIAGGRDTQYF.

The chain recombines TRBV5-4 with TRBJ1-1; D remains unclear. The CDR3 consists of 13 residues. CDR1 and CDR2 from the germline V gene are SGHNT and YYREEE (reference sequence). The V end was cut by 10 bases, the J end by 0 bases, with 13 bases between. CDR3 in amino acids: CAGGPELNTEAFF. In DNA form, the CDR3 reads TGTGCCGGAGGTCCGGAACTGAACACTGAAGCTTTCTTT.

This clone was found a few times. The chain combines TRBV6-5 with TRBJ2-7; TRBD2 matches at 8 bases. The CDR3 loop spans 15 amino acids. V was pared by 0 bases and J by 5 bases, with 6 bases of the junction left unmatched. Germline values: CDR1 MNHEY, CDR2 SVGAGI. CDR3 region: CASSYSSAGVDEQYF. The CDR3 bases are TGTGCCAGCAGTTACTCGTCAGCGGGGGTCGACGAGCAGTACTTC.

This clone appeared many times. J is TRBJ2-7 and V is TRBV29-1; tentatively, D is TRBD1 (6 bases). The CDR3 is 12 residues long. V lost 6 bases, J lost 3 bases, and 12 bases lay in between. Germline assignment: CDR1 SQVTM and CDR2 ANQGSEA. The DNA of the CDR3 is TGCAGCGTCCAGGGGACGAGCTACGAGCAGTACTTC. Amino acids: CSVQGTSYEQYF.

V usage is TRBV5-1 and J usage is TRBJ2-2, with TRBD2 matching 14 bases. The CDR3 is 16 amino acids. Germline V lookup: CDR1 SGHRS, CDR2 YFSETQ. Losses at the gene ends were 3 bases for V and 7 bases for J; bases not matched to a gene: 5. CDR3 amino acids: CASSSGTSGRIGELFF. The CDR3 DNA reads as TGCGCCAGCAGCTCCGGGACTAGCGGGAGAATCGGGGAGCTGTTTTTT.

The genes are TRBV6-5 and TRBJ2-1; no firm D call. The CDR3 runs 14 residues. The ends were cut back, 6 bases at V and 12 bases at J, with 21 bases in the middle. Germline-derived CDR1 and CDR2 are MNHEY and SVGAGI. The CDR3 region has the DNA TGTGCCAGCAGGACCCCAACACGGTTTTCTAGGCAGTTCTTC. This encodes CASRTPTRFSRQFF.

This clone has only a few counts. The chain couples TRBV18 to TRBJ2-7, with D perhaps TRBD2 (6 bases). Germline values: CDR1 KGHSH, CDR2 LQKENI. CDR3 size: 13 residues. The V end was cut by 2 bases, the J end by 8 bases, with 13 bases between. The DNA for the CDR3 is TGTGCCAGCTCACCAGGGGGACTTGTGCAGCAGTACTTC. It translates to CASSPGGLVQQYF.

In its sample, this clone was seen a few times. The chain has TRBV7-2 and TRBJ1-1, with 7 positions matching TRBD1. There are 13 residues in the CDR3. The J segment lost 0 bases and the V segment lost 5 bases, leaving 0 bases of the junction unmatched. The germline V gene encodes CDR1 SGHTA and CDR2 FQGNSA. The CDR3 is CASSGTVNTEAFF. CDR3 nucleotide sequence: TGTGCCAGCAGCGGGACAGTGAACACTGAAGCTTTCTTT.

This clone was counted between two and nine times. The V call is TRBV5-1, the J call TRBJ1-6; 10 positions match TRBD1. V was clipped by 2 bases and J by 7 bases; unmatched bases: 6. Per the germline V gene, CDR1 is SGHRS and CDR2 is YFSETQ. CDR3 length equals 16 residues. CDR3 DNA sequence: TGCGCCAGCAGCTTACGTGCGGGACAGGGGAATTCACCCCTCCACTTT. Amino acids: CASSLRAGQGNSPLHF.

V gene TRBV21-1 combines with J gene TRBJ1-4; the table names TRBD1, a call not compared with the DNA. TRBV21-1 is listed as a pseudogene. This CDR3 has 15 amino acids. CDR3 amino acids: CASSPCDGQQEKLFF. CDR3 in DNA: TGTGCCAGCAGCCCCTGTGACGGACAGCAAGAAAAACTGTTTTTT.

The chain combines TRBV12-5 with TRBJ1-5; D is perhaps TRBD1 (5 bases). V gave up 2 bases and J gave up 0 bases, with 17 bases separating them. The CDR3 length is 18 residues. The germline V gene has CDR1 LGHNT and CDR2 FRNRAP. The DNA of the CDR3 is TGTGCTAGTGGTTTGTCTCCAGGGAAAACGTATAGCAATCAGCCCCAGCATTTT. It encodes CASGLSPGKTYSNQPQHF.

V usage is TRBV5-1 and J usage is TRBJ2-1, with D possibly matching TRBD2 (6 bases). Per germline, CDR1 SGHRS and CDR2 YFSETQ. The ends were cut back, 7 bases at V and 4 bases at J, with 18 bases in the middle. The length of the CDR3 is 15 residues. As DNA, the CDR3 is TGCGCCAGCTGTCCGGGACTCAAAACTTACAATGAGCAGTTCTTC. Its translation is CASCPGLKTYNEQFF.

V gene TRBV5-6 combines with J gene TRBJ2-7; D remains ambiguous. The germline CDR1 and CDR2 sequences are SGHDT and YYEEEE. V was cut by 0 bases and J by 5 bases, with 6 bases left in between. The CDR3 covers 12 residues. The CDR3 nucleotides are TGTGCCAGCAGCTTGGATACGGACGAGCAGTACTTC. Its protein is CASSLDTDEQYF.

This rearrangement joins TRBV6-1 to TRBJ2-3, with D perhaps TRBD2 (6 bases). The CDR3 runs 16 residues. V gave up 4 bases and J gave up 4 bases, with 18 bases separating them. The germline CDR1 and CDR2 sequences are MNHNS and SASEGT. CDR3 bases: TGTGCCAGCAGTGGGCGGGACCAGGGCCGTGCAGATACGCAGTATTTT. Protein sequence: CASSGRDQGRADTQYF.

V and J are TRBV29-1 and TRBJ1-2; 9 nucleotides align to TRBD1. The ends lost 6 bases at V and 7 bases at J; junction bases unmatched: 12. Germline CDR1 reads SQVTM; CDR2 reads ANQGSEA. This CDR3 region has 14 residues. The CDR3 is CSVASPGQGFGYTF. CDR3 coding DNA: TGCAGCGTCGCCTCCCCGGGACAGGGATTTGGCTACACCTTC.

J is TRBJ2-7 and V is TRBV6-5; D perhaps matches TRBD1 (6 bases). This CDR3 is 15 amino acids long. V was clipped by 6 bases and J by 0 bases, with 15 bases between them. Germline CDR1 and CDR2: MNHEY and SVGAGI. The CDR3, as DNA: TGTGCCAGCAGGGGATTACAGGGTATCTCCTACGAGCAGTACTTC. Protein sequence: CASRGLQGISYEQYF.

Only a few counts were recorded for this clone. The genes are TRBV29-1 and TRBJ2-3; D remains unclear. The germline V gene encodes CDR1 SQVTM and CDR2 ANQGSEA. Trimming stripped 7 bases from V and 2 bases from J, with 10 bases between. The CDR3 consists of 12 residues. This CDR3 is CSGLTSTDTQYF. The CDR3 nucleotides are TGCAGCGGCCTGACTTCCACAGATACGCAGTATTTT.

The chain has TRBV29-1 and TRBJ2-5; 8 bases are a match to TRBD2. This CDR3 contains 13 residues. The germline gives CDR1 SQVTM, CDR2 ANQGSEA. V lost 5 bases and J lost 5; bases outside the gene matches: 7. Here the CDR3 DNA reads TGCAGCGTTAACGGACTAGCAATCGAGACCCAGTACTTC. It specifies CSVNGLAIETQYF.

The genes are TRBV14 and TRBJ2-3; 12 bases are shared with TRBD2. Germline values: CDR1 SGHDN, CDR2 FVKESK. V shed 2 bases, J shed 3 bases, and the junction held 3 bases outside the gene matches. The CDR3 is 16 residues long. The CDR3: CASSQPGTSGTDTQYF. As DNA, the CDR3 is TGTGCCAGCAGCCAACCCGGGACTAGCGGGACAGATACGCAGTATTTT.

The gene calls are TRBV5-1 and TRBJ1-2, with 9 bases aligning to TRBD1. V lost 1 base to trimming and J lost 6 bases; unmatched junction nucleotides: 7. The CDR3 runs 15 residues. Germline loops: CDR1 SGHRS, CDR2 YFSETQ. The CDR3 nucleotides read TGCGCCAGCAGCTTGACAGGGGGCGCGCTCGATGGCTACACCTTC. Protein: CASSLTGGALDGYTF.